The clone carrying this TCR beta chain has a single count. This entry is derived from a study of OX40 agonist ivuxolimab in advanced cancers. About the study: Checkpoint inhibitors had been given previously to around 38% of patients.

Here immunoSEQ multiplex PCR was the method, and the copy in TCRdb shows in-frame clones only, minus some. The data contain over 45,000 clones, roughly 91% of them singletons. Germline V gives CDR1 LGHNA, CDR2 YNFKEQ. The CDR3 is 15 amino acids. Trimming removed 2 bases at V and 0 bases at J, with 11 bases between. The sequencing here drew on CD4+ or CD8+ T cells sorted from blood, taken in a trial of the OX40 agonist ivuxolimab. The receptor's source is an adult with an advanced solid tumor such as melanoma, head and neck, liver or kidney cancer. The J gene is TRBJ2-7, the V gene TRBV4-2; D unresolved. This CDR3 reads CASSQTSTGSYEQYF. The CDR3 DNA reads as TGTGCCAGCAGCCAAACTTCGACGGGCTCCTACGAGCAGTACTTC.